This T cell receptor beta chain is drawn from a study of T-cell reconstitution after alpha-beta-depleted transplantation in children. Unique molecular identifiers were incorporated into the prepared TCRbeta library. Via MiXCR, TCRdb re-called the PCR reads, giving one row per CDR3 protein. The table has 300,000 to 350,000 distinct CDR3 sequences, 15% to 20% seen once; the top ten hold 35% to 50%. Per the germline V gene, CDR1 is LNHDA and CDR2 is SQIVND (reference sequence). V lost 3 bases and J 3 bases, leaving 11 bases between the germline ends. The length of the CDR3 is 14 residues. The source of this sequence is a male patient aged 2 to 9 who had a stem cell transplant for acute lymphoblastic leukemia, so the T cells may come from the graft donor. The genes are TRBV19 and TRBJ1-2, with D unclear. The sample was PBMCs, mostly from graft donor cells, taken 360 days after TCRalphabeta/CD19-depleted stem cell transplant. The CDR3 sequence: CASSIKGRDYGYTF. CDR3 bases: TGTGCCAGTAGTATTAAGGGCAGAGACTATGGCTACACCTTC.